The sequence of this TCR beta chain was determined in a study of regulatory T cells in long-lasting Graves disease. Study conclusions and caveats: Persistent Graves' patients showed less TCR diversity than newly diagnosed patients showed.

Germline V gene data show CDR1 as MDHEN and CDR2 as SYDVKM. Trimming left V 2 bases short and J 7 bases short, with 14 bases between. CDR3 length: 14 amino acids. Time point: newly diagnosed GD, antithyroid drugs for less than 3 months. PBMCs were the source of the RNA used for TCR sequencing. According to the study, TCR beta libraries were built with iRepertoire HTBI primers and CDR3-region Arm-PCR. TCRdb re-called the multiplex PCR reads with MiXCR, one entry per CDR3 protein. The data hold fewer than 650,000 distinct CDR3 sequences, with roughly 15% observed a single time. With respect to this clonotype: What it binds is not known.

The sample also formed part of further work on T cells in Graves' hyperthyroidism and ophthalmopathy. That work states: HTBI primers were employed in a first-round RT-PCR of the TCR CDR3.

The chain carries TRBV28 and TRBJ2-5, with D tentatively TRBD2 (7 bases). Here the sequenced sample was peripheral blood mononuclear cells (PBMCs), taken at new diagnosis, from a patient treated with antithyroid drugs. The sequence came from a woman in her 30s with Graves disease. CDR3 sequence: CASSLGNREGTQYF. The CDR3 DNA sequence: TGTGCCAGCAGTTTAGGTAACAGGGAGGGGACCCAGTACTTC.